Listed here is a single TCR beta chain. What it recognizes is unknown. V was trimmed by 2 bases and J by 5 bases, leaving 15 bases between them. In germline, CDR1 is MNHEY, CDR2 SMNVEV (reference sequence). The CDR3 length is 15 residues. This sample is part of a study of radiation and T cells in renal cell carcinoma. Overall study: Nephrectomy followed 15 Gy stereotactic body radiation by 4 weeks.

Study-level results: No pretreatment tumor biopsies were available for baseline clonotypes. From baseline, blood top tumor clonotypes peaked at 2 weeks post-radiation.

Only in-frame clones appear in the TCRdb table, and some are missing; sequencing was by immunoSEQ multiplex PCR. Of some 150,000 clones in the sample, over 65% are singletons; the top ten hold roughly 25%. As for time point: baseline pretreatment blood. Treatment noted: 15 Gy SBRT to primary tumor, nephrectomy 4 weeks later. Radiation-treated patients gave blood at baseline, week 2 and week 4. The chain employs TRBV27 and TRBJ2-5, with D possibly called TRBD1 or TRBD2 (5 bases each). Sequencing used blood, obtained from a patient whose treatment included radiotherapy and nephrectomy. The origin of this receptor is a woman in her 50s with renal cell carcinoma. CDR3 in amino acids: CASSLIRGARETQYF. The CDR3 nucleotides are TGTGCCAGCAGTTTAATTCGAGGGGCCCGGGAGACCCAGTACTTC.